Sequencing of this T cell receptor (beta chain) was carried out in a study of beta chain features in type 1 diabetes. Study outcomes and limitations: Insertions at VDJ junctions were less frequent in type 1 diabetes patients. These patients also deleted more nucleotides at the same junctions. PCR might favor shorter templates, but any such skew would affect patients and controls equally. cDNA-based reads could over-represent cells with high TCR expression.

This clone was counted a few times. Its specificity is unknown. Germline values: CDR1 SGHRS, CDR2 YFSETQ. V dropped 5 bases and J dropped 0 bases, with 9 bases sitting between them. CDR3 length: 13 amino acids. Since all of the isolated RNA was reverse transcribed, expressed TCRB transcripts were what got sequenced. Data came from immunoSEQ multiplex PCR; TCRdb stores just in-frame clones and leaves some out. The repertoire has just over 600,000 clones, 15% to 17% of them found once; the top ten carry 0.09% to 0.095%. One heparinised blood draw, averaging approximately 120 mL, came from each donor. This chain joins TRBV5-1 and TRBJ2-7, with D unclear. This clonotype was sampled from a young man in good health. The sequenced sample consisted of naive CD4+ T cells from blood. In DNA, the CDR3 is TGCGCCAGCAGAATACTAAGCTCCTACGAGCAGTACTTC. Translation: CASRILSSYEQYF. Full variable domain (rest looked up from reference TRBV5-1 and TRBJ2-7): KAGVTQTPRYLIKTRGQQVTLSCSPISGHRSVSWYQQTPGQGLQFLFEYFSETQRNKGNFPGRFSGRQFSNSRSEMNVSTLELGDSALYLCASRILSSYEQYFGPGTRLTVT.